This T cell receptor (beta chain) was recovered during a study of CD8 T cells in ankylosing spondylitis. Germline-derived CDR1 and CDR2 are SQVTM and ANQGSEA. The CDR3 has 14 residues. V dropped 7 bases and J dropped 7; count of bases not matched to a gene: 8. Concerning this clonotype itself: Its antigen is unknown.

Libraries for TCR beta were made by quantitative 5'-RACE with molecular barcodes. Each CDR3 protein is one row after TCRdb ran MiXCR on the 5' RACE reads. The data show more than 600,000 distinct CDR3 sequences, around 20% seen once. Study-wide points: Some motif variants had been reported before (in reactive arthritis synovial fluid and blood). A TCR beta motif of under ten highly homologous variants seemed to mark ankylosing spondylitis blood.

Sequenced input: blood, either unsorted or a sorted T cell fraction (not recorded which). V usage is TRBV29-1 and J usage is TRBJ2-1; 12 positions match TRBD2. This receptor was taken from a male donor with ankylosing spondylitis. The CDR3 spells CSASLAGGLNEQFF. Here the CDR3 DNA reads TGCAGCGCCTCCCTAGCGGGAGGGCTGAATGAGCAGTTCTTC.